This TCR beta chain is drawn from a study of glioma-infiltrating T cells. Whole-study findings and limits: Tissue-blood divergence was below expectation in non-neoplastic patients, above in gliomas.

Comment on this clonotype: Its antigen remains unidentified. At one boundary the junction diverges from the germline segment, which might be a read error.

The CDR3 has 15 residues. Looked up from germline, CDR1 is MNHNS and CDR2 is SASEGT. TCR alpha and beta CDR3 regions were amplified from RNA using iRepertoire nested multiplex PCR. MiXCR was run by TCRdb on the multiplex PCR reads, yielding one entry per CDR3 protein. The table has over 80,000 distinct CDR3 sequences, 40% seen once. This chain connects TRBV6-1 to TRBJ1-3; possible D gene TRBD1, 6 bases. The sequenced sample consisted of glioma tissue, nonneoplastic brain tissue, or PBMCs (not recorded which). The sequence came from a human donor with low-grade glioma or glioblastoma, undergoing nonglioma brain surgery, or in good health (not recorded which). CDR3 sequence reads: CASSPLQGEGNTIYF. CDR3 DNA: TGTGCCAGCAGCCCCCTACAGGGAGAAGGAAACACAATATATTTT.